This TCR beta chain comes out of a study of spatial heterogeneity in lung cancer. Specified time point: sample taken at primary tumor resection. TCRdb re-derived calls from the 5' RACE reads in MiXCR, one entry per CDR3 protein. The top ten clones hold roughly 52% of a sample with under 11,000 distinct CDR3 sequences, less than 4.5% of them seen once. The CDR3 loop spans 11 amino acids. Germline V gene lookup returns CDR1 DFQATT and CDR2 SNEGSKA (reference sequence). J gave up 14 bases and V 6 bases, and 9 bases lay outside the gene matches. This TCR derives from a female donor with early-stage non-small cell lung cancer. The source material was PBMCs, sampled at surgery. The genes are TRBV20-1 and TRBJ2-1; 8 bases are shared with TRBD2. CDR3 residues: CSALGLAREFF. DNA of the CDR3: TGCAGTGCCCTTGGACTAGCCCGGGAGTTCTTC.